This entry describes one TCR beta chain. Germline V gene sequence: CDR1 LNHDA, CDR2 SQIVND (reference sequence). The CDR3 runs to 14 residues. V was pared by 4 bases and J by 4 bases, with 4 bases of the junction left unmatched. The data belong to a study of blood T cell repertoires in COVID-19. The wider study: Donors in the United States, Italy and Spain gave samples during acute or convalescent COVID-19.

Residents of about two dozen US areas, aged about 18 to 95 years, made up the participants. The table came from immunoSEQ multiplex PCR; TCRdb's copy has only in-frame clones and leaves some out. The repertoire holds over 300,000 clones, with 70% to 90% as singletons. V and J are TRBV19 and TRBJ2-3; 8 bases are a match to TRBD2. Sample: PBMCs or T cells enriched from blood (not recorded which). This clonotype originated in a woman aged 25 to 39 who had recovered from COVID-19. This chain's CDR3 is CASSTRGDSDTQYF. CDR3 sequence (DNA): TGTGCCAGTAGTACGCGGGGGGACTCAGATACGCAGTATTTT.